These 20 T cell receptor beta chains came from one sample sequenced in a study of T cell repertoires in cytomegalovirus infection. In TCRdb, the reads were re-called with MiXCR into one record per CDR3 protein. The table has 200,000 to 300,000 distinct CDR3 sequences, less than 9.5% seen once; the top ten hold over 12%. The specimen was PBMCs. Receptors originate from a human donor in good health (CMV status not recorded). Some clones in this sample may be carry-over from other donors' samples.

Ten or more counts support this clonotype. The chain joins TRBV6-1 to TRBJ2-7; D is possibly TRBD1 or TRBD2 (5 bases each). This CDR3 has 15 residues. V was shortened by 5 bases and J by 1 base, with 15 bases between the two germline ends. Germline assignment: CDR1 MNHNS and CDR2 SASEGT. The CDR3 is CASSKGPNFSYEQYF. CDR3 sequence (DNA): TGTGCCAGCAGTAAGGGACCAAATTTTTCCTACGAGCAGTACTTC.

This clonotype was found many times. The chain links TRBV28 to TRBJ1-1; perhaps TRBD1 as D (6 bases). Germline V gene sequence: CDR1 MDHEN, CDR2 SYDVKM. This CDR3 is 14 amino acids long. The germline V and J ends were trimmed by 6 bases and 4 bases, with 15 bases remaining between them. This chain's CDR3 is CASRLNREGTEAFF. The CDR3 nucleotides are TGTGCCAGCAGGCTAAACAGGGAGGGCACTGAAGCTTTCTTT.

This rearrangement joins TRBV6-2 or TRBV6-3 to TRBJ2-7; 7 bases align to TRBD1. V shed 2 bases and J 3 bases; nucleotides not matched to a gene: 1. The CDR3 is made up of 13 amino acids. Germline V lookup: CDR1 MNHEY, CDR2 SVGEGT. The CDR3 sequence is CASSYRTGYEQYF. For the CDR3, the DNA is TGTGCCAGCAGTTACCGGACAGGCTACGAGCAGTACTTC.

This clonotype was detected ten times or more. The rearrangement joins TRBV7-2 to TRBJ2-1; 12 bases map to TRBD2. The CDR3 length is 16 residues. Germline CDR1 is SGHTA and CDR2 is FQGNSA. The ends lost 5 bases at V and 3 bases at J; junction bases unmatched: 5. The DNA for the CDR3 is TGTGCCAGCAGCAGGAGGACTAGCGGGAACTACAATGAGCAGTTCTTC. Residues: CASSRRTSGNYNEQFF.

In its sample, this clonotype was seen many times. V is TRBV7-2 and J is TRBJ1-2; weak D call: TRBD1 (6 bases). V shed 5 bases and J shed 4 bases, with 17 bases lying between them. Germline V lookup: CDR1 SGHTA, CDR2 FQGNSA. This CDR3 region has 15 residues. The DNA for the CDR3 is TGTGCCAGCAGCACTACAAGGCGGACAGCCTATGGCTACACCTTC. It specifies CASSTTRRTAYGYTF.

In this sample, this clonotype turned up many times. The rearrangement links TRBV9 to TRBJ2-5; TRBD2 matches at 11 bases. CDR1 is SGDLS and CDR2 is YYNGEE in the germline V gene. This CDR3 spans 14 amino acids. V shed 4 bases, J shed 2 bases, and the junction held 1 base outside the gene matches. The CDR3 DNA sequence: TGTGCCAGCAGCAGACTAGCGGGGCAAGAGACCCAGTACTTC. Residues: CASSRLAGQETQYF.

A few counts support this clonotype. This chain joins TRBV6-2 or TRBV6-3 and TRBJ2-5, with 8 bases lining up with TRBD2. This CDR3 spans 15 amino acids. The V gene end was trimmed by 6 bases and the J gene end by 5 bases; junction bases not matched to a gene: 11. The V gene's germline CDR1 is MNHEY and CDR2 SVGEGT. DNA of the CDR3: TGTGCCAGCAGCGGGAGGGCCGTGGACCTCGAGACCCAGTACTTC. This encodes CASSGRAVDLETQYF.

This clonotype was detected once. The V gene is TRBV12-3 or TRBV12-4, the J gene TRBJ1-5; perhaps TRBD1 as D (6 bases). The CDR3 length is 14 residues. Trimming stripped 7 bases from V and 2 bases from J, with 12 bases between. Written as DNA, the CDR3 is TGTGCCAGCACCCTACAGGGTCGCAATCAGCCCCAGCATTTT. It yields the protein CASTLQGRNQPQHF.

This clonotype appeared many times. The CDR3 region has the DNA TGTGCCAGCAGCCGCGGACAGAACACCGGGGAGCTGTTTTTT. Translating it yields CASSRGQNTGELFF. The chain carries TRBV7-9 and TRBJ2-2, with D perhaps TRBD1 (5 bases). The germline V gene encodes CDR1 SEHNR and CDR2 FQNEAQ (reference sequence). Trimming left V 5 bases short and J 1 base short, with 8 bases between. This CDR3 has 14 amino acids.

The CDR3 bases are TGCAGCGTTAAAGTTAGTTCCTACGAGCAGTACTTC. This sequence encodes CSVKVSSYEQYF. The J gene is TRBJ2-7, the V gene TRBV29-1; no clear D. The germline V gene encodes CDR1 SQVTM and CDR2 ANQGSEA. This CDR3 region has 12 residues. The V end was cut by 5 bases, the J end by 1 base, with 9 bases between.

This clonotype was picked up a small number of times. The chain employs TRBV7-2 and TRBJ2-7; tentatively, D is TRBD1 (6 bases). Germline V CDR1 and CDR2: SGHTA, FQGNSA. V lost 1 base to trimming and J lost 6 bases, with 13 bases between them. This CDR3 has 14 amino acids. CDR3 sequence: CASSLEARGAEQYF. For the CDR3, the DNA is TGTGCCAGCAGCTTAGAGGCCAGGGGCGCCGAGCAGTACTTC.

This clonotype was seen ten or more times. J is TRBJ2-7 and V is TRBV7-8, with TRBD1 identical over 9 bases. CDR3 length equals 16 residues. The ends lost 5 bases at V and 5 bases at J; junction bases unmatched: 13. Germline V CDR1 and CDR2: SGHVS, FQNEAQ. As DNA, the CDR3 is TGTGCCAGCAGCCCGCGTCCCGGGACAGGGTTCAACGAGCAGTACTTC. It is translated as CASSPRPGTGFNEQYF. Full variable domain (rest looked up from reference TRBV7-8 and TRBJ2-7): GAGVSQSPRYKVAKRGQDVALRCDPISGHVSLFWYQQALGQGPEFLTYFQNEAQLDKSGLPSDRFFAERPEGSVSTLKIQRTQQEDSAVYLCASSPRPGTGFNEQYFGPGTRLTVT.

The CDR3 loop reads CASSFRGRGGTDTQYF. The CDR3 DNA reads as TGTGCCAGCAGTTTCCGTGGGCGGGGGGGCACAGATACGCAGTATTTT. This chain connects TRBV28 to TRBJ2-3, with 8 positions matching TRBD2. CDR3 size: 16 residues. Trimming took 3 bases from V and 1 from J; bases not matched to a gene: 6. Germline V lookup: CDR1 MDHEN, CDR2 SYDVKM.

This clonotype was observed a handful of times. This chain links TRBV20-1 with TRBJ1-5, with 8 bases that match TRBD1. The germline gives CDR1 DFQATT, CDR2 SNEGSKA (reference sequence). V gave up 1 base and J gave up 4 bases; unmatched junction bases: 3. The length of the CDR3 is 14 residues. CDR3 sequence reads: CSARGTGPNQPQHF. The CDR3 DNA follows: TGCAGTGCTAGAGGGACAGGGCCAAATCAGCCCCAGCATTTT.

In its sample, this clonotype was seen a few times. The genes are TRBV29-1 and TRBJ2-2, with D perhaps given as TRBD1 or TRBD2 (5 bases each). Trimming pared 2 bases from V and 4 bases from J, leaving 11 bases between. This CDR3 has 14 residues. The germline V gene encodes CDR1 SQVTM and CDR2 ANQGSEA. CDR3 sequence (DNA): TGCAGCGTTGAATCCGGGACCCGCACCGGGGAGCTGTTTTTT. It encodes CSVESGTRTGELFF.

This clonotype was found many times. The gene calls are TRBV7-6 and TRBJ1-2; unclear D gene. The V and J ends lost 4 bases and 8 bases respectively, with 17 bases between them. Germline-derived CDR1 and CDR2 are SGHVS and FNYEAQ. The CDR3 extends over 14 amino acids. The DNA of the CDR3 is TGTGCCAGCAGCTCTCTGGCGGATCCGAGAGGCTACACCTTC. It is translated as CASSSLADPRGYTF.

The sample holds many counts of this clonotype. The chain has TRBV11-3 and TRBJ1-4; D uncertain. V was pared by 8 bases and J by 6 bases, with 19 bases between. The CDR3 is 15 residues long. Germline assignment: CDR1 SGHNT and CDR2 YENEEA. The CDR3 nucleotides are TGTGCCAGCGCTGAGGGCGTACAGATGCATGAAAAACTGTTTTTT. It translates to CASAEGVQMHEKLFF. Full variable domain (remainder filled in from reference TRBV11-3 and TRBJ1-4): EAGVVQSPRYKIIEKKQPVAFWCNPISGHNTLYWYLQNLGQGPELLIRYENEEAVDDSQLPKDRFSAERLKGVDSTLKIQPAELGDSAVYLCASAEGVQMHEKLFFGSGTQLSVL.

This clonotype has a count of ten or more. For the CDR3, the DNA is TGTGCCAGCAGCTCACAGAGCTCCTACGAGCAGTACTTC. Residues: CASSSQSSYEQYF. This chain joins TRBV7-2 and TRBJ2-7; D is undetermined. Germline values: CDR1 SGHTA, CDR2 FQGNSA. The V and J ends lost 4 bases and 0 bases respectively, with 7 bases between them. The CDR3 covers 13 residues.

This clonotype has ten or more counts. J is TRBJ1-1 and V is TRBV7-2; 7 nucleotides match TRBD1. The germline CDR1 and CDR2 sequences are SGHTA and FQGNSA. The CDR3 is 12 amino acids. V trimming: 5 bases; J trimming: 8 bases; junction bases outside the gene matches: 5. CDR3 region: CASSADRYEAFF. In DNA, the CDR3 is TGTGCCAGCAGCGCGGACAGGTACGAAGCTTTCTTT.

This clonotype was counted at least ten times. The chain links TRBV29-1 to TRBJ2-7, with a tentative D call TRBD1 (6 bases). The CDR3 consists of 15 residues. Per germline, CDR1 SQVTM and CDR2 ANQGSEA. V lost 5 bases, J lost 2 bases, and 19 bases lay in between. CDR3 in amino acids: CSVHRLTGRPYEQYF. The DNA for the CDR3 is TGCAGCGTTCACCGATTGACAGGCCGACCCTACGAGCAGTACTTC.